A single TCR beta chain is shown here with its context. Antigen specificity is unknown. The CDR3 is made up of 18 amino acids. The junction had 7 bases not matched to a gene; V was cut back by 3 bases and J by 0 bases. Germline loops: CDR1 MNHEY, CDR2 SMNVEV (reference sequence). This specimen comes from a study of cytomegalovirus exposure and HLA in healthy donors. The study, taken as a whole, reports: Rare TCR sequences predominated, though certain public TCRs were found in many donors. Common viral pathogens seemed, in a later analysis, to connect with several of the most significant clusters. An analysis that was carried out later associated 15,000 to 20,000 TCR beta sequences with HLA alleles at 0.05 false discovery rate. In a later analysis, productive TCRs from donors in an Asian-associated ancestry cluster reportedly carried fewer N-insertions than the cohort mean.

PCR was performed using 60 Vbeta and 13 Jbeta primers. Generated by immunoSEQ multiplex PCR, the TCRdb table keeps only in-frame clones and is missing some. The sample's table shows 150,000 to 200,000 clones. V gene TRBV27 combines with J gene TRBJ2-6; 8 nucleotides agree with TRBD1. Sequences were obtained from PBMCs. The TCR originated in a woman aged 18 to 35 in good health and CMV-seropositive. This CDR3 is CASSFTGTGISGANVLTF. CDR3 sequence (DNA): TGTGCCAGCAGTTTCACCGGGACAGGCATCTCTGGGGCCAACGTCCTGACTTTC.